These 26 T cell receptor beta chains share one sample of origin, sequenced in a study of cytomegalovirus exposure and HLA in healthy donors. Primers for the PCR totalled 60 Vbeta and 13 Jbeta. Sequencing used immunoSEQ multiplex PCR; TCRdb keeps in-frame clones, though not all of them. The sample carries 84,000 or so clones, under 80% recorded once. Input material: PBMCs. These receptors were taken from a male donor in good health and CMV-seronegative.

This clone has just a few counts. J is TRBJ1-3 and V is TRBV7-9; D not resolved. V lost 1 base, J lost 0 bases, and 7 bases lay in between. CDR1 and CDR2 from the germline V gene are SEHNR and FQNEAQ (reference sequence). This CDR3 region has 15 residues. The DNA for the CDR3 is TGTGCCAGCAGCTTAGAGTCGGGCTCTGGAAACACCATATATTTT. Translation gives CASSLESGSGNTIYF.

The CDR3 reads CAISDSKQEAYNEQFF. As DNA, the CDR3 is TGTGCCATCAGTGATAGTAAGCAGGAGGCCTACAATGAGCAGTTCTTC. The V call is TRBV10-3, the J call TRBJ2-1; D may be TRBD2 (5 bases). The germline CDR1 and CDR2 sequences are ENHRY and SYGVKD. The CDR3 is made up of 16 amino acids. The V gene lost 3 bases and the J gene lost 2 bases, with 14 bases spanning the gap.

Details on this clone: Other DNA sequences of this sample code for an identical CDR3. The chain employs TRBV9 and TRBJ2-5, with 7 bases that match TRBD2. CDR3 length equals 13 residues. Unmatched junction bases numbered 1, after V lost 3 bases and J lost 2 bases. The germline CDR1 and CDR2 sequences are SGDLS and YYNGEE. The CDR3 nucleotides read TGTGCCAGCAGCGGGGGGGGGCAAGAGACCCAGTACTTC. It yields the protein CASSGGGQETQYF.

V and J are TRBV25-1 and TRBJ1-2, with TRBD1 as a possible D gene (5 bases). V lost 1 base and J lost 5, with 8 bases in between. The germline CDR1 and CDR2 sequences are MGHDK and SYGVNS. The CDR3 is 13 residues long. The CDR3 region has the DNA TGTGCCAGCAGTGAATTAGCAGGGTATGGCTACACCTTC. This translates into CASSELAGYGYTF.

V and J are TRBV19 and TRBJ2-1; possibly TRBD2 for D (5 bases). CDR3 length equals 13 residues. Trimming left V 9 bases short and J 5 bases short, with 14 bases between. Germline V gives CDR1 LNHDA, CDR2 SQIVND (reference sequence). The CDR3 region has the DNA TGTGCCAGCCGTCGACGGGAAAACAATGAGCAGTTCTTC. Translating it yields CASRRRENNEQFF.

This clone has only a few counts. V is TRBV6-5 and J is TRBJ2-2, with 9 bases lining up with TRBD2. The CDR3 length is 14 residues. V lost 5 bases and J lost 7; bases outside the gene matches: 5. Germline values: CDR1 MNHEY, CDR2 SVGAGI. CDR3 residues: CASSRSGGNGELFF. In nucleotides, the CDR3 is TGTGCCAGCAGTCGGAGCGGGGGGAACGGGGAGCTGTTTTTT.

The chain has TRBV2 and TRBJ1-2, with 7 bases identical to TRBD1. The CDR3 runs to 13 residues. Per the germline V gene, CDR1 is SNHLY and CDR2 is FYNNEI. Trimming removed 7 bases from V and 4 bases from J; junction bases left unmatched: 6. Here the CDR3 DNA reads TGTGCCAGCACTCCAGGGGGATCCTATGGCTACACCTTC. It encodes CASTPGGSYGYTF.

The chain is built from TRBV10-1 and TRBJ2-2, with D hard to call. V was pared by 5 bases and J by 6 bases, with 7 bases between. The germline V gene has CDR1 WNHNN and CDR2 SYGVQD (reference sequence). The CDR3 runs 12 residues. In nucleotides, the CDR3 is TGCGCCAGCAGTCCCCCTGCCGGGGAGCTGTTTTTT. This translates into CASSPPAGELFF.

This clone was observed a few times. The CDR3 coding sequence is TGTGCCAGCAGTGACAGGAGAGGGAGTGAAGCTTTCTTT. It encodes CASSDRRGSEAFF. This sequence joins TRBV2 and TRBJ1-1, with D unresolved. The germline CDR1 and CDR2 sequences are SNHLY and FYNNEI. V lost 3 bases to trimming and J lost 7 bases, with 12 bases between them. The CDR3 spans 13 residues. The variable domain in full, completed from reference TRBV2 and TRBJ1-1, reads EPEVTQTPSHQVTQMGQEVILRCVPISNHLYFYWYRQILGQKVEFLVSFYNNEISEKSEIFDDQFSVERPDGSNFTLKIRSTKLEDSAMYFCASSDRRGSEAFFGQGTRLTVV.

This clone was detected only a few times. V and J are TRBV28 and TRBJ2-2; 11 nucleotides align to TRBD2. The CDR3 is 16 residues long. The germline gives CDR1 MDHEN, CDR2 SYDVKM. The ends lost 7 bases at V and 1 base at J; junction bases unmatched: 5. CDR3 in DNA: TGTGCCAGCACCAAAGGACTAGCGGGGAACACCGGGGAGCTGTTTTTT. Protein sequence: CASTKGLAGNTGELFF. The full variable domain, rest sourced from reference TRBV28 and TRBJ2-2, is DVKVTQSSRYLVKRTGEKVFLECVQDMDHENMFWYRQDPGLGLRLIYFSYDVKMKEKGDIPEGYSVSREKKERFSLILESASTNQTSMYLCASTKGLAGNTGELFFGEGSRLTVL.

This chain joins TRBV7-2 and TRBJ2-7, with TRBD2 matching 9 bases. With V trimmed by 6 bases and J by 2 bases, 5 bases remained unmatched. CDR1 is SGHTA and CDR2 is FQGNSA in the germline V gene. This CDR3 region has 14 residues. The CDR3: CASSATSGPYEQYF. CDR3 nucleotides: TGTGCCAGCAGTGCGACTAGCGGTCCCTACGAGCAGTACTTC. Complete variable domain (other parts from reference TRBV7-2 and TRBJ2-7): GAGVSQSPSNKVTEKGKDVELRCDPISGHTALYWYRQSLGQGLEFLIYFQGNSAPDKSGLPSDRFSAERTGGSVSTLTIQRTQQEDSAVYLCASSATSGPYEQYFGPGTRLTVT.

The chain combines TRBV30 with TRBJ1-6, with a tentative D call TRBD1 (5 bases). This CDR3 contains 14 residues. From germline, CDR1 is GTSNPN and CDR2 SVGIG (reference sequence). Trimming left V 2 bases short and J 7 bases short, with 12 bases between. CDR3 DNA sequence: TGTGCCTGGAGTCAAGGGGCAGGGAATTCACCCCTCCACTTT. It codes for CAWSQGAGNSPLHF.

CDR3 DNA sequence: TGTGCCAGCAGCCCCGGACAGGGGGAACAGCCCCAGCATTTT. Amino acid sequence: CASSPGQGEQPQHF. The V and J genes are TRBV7-9 and TRBJ1-5; 10 bases line up with TRBD1. Per the germline V gene, CDR1 is SEHNR and CDR2 is FQNEAQ (reference sequence). This CDR3 spans 14 amino acids. V lost 5 bases to trimming and J lost 7 bases; unmatched junction nucleotides: 5.

This clone came up once. The rearrangement joins TRBV29-1 to TRBJ1-1; D uncertain. The V and J ends lost 4 bases and 5 bases respectively, with 11 bases between them. Germline V CDR1 and CDR2: SQVTM, ANQGSEA. This CDR3 has 12 amino acids. CDR3 amino acids: CSVGPGGTEAFF. CDR3 nucleotides: TGCAGCGTTGGCCCCGGAGGAACTGAAGCTTTCTTT.

This chain links TRBV27 with TRBJ2-5; TRBD1 aligns across 9 bases. Germline V gives CDR1 MNHEY, CDR2 SMNVEV (reference sequence). The junction had 13 bases not matched to a gene; V was cut back by 7 bases and J by 4 bases. There are 16 residues in the CDR3. DNA for the CDR3: TGTGCCAGCAAGACACCGGGACAGGGTTTTGGAGAGACCCAGTACTTC. It encodes CASKTPGQGFGETQYF.

This clone was seen just once. This chain links TRBV29-1 with TRBJ2-7; no definite D call. CDR3 size: 12 residues. V lost 3 bases, J lost 3 bases, and 9 bases lay in between. Germline-derived CDR1 and CDR2 are SQVTM and ANQGSEA. CDR3 region: CSVEYSRYEQYF. The DNA of the CDR3 is TGCAGCGTTGAGTACAGCCGCTACGAGCAGTACTTC.

The chain has TRBV25-1 and TRBJ1-4; D might be TRBD1 (5 bases). This CDR3 region has 15 residues. Trimming took off 5 bases at V and 3 bases at J, with 13 bases between the two ends. Germline V gene sequence: CDR1 MGHDK, CDR2 SYGVNS. In nucleotides, the CDR3 is TGTGCCAGCAGTAAGGAAGGGGCGGCTAATGAAAAACTGTTTTTT. It translates to CASSKEGAANEKLFF.

V usage is TRBV2 and J usage is TRBJ1-6, with 12 bases lining up with TRBD1. Germline trimming cut 5 bases from V and 9 bases from J; bases unmatched to any gene: 5. This CDR3 spans 15 amino acids. Germline V gene data show CDR1 as SNHLY and CDR2 as FYNNEI. The CDR3 is CASSTGTGGSSPLHF. The CDR3 DNA sequence: TGTGCCAGCAGTACCGGGACAGGGGGCAGTTCACCCCTCCACTTT.

This CDR3 is CASSLVAGGNEQFF. The DNA for the CDR3 is TGTGCCAGCAGCTTAGTCGCAGGGGGCAATGAGCAGTTCTTC. The chain joins TRBV11-2 to TRBJ2-1, with 7 bases matching TRBD1. In germline, CDR1 is SGHAT, CDR2 FQNNGV. The CDR3 contains 14 residues. V shed 1 base, J shed 6 bases, and the junction held 3 bases outside the gene matches.

V usage is TRBV7-3 and J usage is TRBJ2-2, with 8 bases lining up with TRBD1. J gave up 7 bases and V 5 bases, and 9 bases lay outside the gene matches. The CDR3 is 15 residues long. From germline, CDR1 is SGHTA and CDR2 FQGTGA. The CDR3: CASSPRTGRDGELFF. CDR3 nucleotides: TGTGCCAGCAGCCCTAGGACAGGGCGTGACGGGGAGCTGTTTTTT.

This chain joins TRBV27 and TRBJ2-7; no firm D call. CDR1 MNHEY and CDR2 SMNVEV come from the germline V gene (reference sequence). V gave up 5 bases and J gave up 0 bases, with 8 bases separating them. This CDR3 has 13 amino acids. CDR3 amino acids: CASSRDTSYEQYF. The DNA for the CDR3 is TGTGCCAGCAGTCGTGACACCTCCTACGAGCAGTACTTC.

V gene TRBV27 combines with J gene TRBJ2-1, with TRBD1 matching over 7 bases. Germline CDR1 reads MNHEY; CDR2 reads SMNVEV (reference sequence). The CDR3 is 11 residues long. Germline trimming cut 3 bases from V and 16 bases from J; bases unmatched to any gene: 6. For the CDR3, the DNA is TGTGCCAGCAGTTTCGCCGGGACAGACTTCTTC. This codes for CASSFAGTDFF.

The chain links TRBV4-1 to TRBJ2-7; the match to TRBD2 covers 7 bases. In germline, CDR1 is MGHRA, CDR2 YSYEKL. The V segment lost 0 bases and the J segment 5 bases; nucleotides outside the gene matches: 7. The CDR3 length is 15 residues. The DNA for the CDR3 is TGCGCCAGCAGCCAAGAACTGACCCGGGGGGACGAGCAGTACTTC. Encoded protein: CASSQELTRGDEQYF.

The chain links TRBV19 to TRBJ1-1, with D possibly TRBD1 on 5 matching bases. V was trimmed by 1 base and J by 0 bases, leaving 15 bases between them. Germline V gene lookup returns CDR1 LNHDA and CDR2 SQIVND (reference sequence). There are 17 residues in the CDR3. The CDR3: CASSIVRGPEMNTEAFF. The CDR3 coding sequence is TGTGCCAGTAGTATAGTTAGGGGTCCGGAGATGAACACTGAAGCTTTCTTT.

The V and J genes are TRBV7-3 and TRBJ2-5, with 9 bases aligning to TRBD2. The CDR3 totals 15 residues. The ends lost 8 bases at V and 3 bases at J; junction bases unmatched: 10. The germline CDR1 and CDR2 sequences are SGHTA and FQGTGA. CDR3 DNA: TGTGCCAGCCGAAGGGGCGGGGGGGCGGAAGAGACCCAGTACTTC. Amino acid sequence: CASRRGGGAEETQYF.

The gene calls are TRBV2 and TRBJ2-3; the D is unclear. Trimming took 4 bases from V and 3 from J, leaving 11 bases between them. Germline V gene sequence: CDR1 SNHLY, CDR2 FYNNEI. CDR3 length: 14 amino acids. As DNA, the CDR3 is TGTGCCAGCAGTGGTGTACAGCTTACAGATACGCAGTATTTT. Its protein product is CASSGVQLTDTQYF.